This TCR beta chain was identified in a study of T-cell memory formation after mild COVID-19. Overall study context: The TCR clusters were mostly specific to one donor.

Study-wide results and caveats: Memory cells collected pre-infection included some clones that later responded, suggesting cross-reactive memory joined. Confirmation of SARS-CoV-2 specificity was lacking for second-wave clones peaking day 37. There was a balanced CD4/CD8 profile in clones contracting day 15 to 85, and later expanders leaned CD4+.

TCRdb re-called the 5' RACE reads with MiXCR, one entry per CDR3 protein. The sample has some 250,000 distinct CDR3 sequences, 8% to 9.5% seen once; the top ten hold more than 20%. Comment on this clonotype: What it binds is not known.

This CDR3 comprises 15 residues. V was clipped by 8 bases and J by 5 bases; unmatched bases: 10. Germline values: CDR1 SGDLS, CDR2 YYNGEE. The chain carries TRBV9 and TRBJ2-5, with TRBD1 matching 12 bases. The source is a man between 18 and 29 years old who had mild COVID-19 (a few samples of this study predate the infection). Cell type and time point are not known. Sequencing was performed on PBMCs or a T cell subset sorted from them (not recorded which). The CDR3: CASSGTGGLLETQYF. CDR3 bases: TGTGCCAGTTCCGGGACAGGGGGCTTACTGGAGACCCAGTACTTC.